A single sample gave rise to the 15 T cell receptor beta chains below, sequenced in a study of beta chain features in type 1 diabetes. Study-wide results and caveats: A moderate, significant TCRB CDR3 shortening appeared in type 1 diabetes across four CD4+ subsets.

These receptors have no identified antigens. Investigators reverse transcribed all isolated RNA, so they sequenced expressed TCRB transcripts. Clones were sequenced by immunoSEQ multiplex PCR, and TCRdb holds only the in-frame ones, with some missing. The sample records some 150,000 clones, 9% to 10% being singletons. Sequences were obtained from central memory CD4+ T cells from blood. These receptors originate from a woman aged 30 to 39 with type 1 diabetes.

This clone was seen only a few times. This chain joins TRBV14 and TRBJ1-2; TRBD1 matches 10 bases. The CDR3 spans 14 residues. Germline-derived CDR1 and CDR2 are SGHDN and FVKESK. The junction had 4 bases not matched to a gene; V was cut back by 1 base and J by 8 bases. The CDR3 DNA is TGTGCCAGCAGCCAAGCCGGGACAGGGGAAGGCTACACCTTC. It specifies CASSQAGTGEGYTF.

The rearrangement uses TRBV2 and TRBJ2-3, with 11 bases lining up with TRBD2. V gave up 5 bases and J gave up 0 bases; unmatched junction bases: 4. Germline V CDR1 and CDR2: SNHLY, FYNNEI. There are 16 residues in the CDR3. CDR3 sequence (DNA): TGTGCCAGCAGTCCCCGGACTAGCGGGAGCACAGATACGCAGTATTTT. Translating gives CASSPRTSGSTDTQYF.

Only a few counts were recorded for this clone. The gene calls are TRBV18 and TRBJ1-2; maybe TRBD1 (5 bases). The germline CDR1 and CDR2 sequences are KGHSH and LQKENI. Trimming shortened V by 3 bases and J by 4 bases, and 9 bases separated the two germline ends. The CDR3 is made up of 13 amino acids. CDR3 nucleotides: TGTGCCAGCTCACCCTGGGGCCTCTATGGCTACACCTTC. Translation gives CASSPWGLYGYTF.

CDR3 in DNA: TGTGCCAGCAGCCCAGGCGGGATAGGGGGCAGGTCCTACGAGCAGTACTTC. Residues: CASSPGGIGGRSYEQYF. The V and J genes are TRBV7-2 and TRBJ2-7, with a tentative D call TRBD1 (7 bases). The ends were cut back, 5 bases at V and 1 base at J, with 21 bases in the middle. Germline CDR1 is SGHTA and CDR2 is FQGNSA. The CDR3 is 17 residues long.

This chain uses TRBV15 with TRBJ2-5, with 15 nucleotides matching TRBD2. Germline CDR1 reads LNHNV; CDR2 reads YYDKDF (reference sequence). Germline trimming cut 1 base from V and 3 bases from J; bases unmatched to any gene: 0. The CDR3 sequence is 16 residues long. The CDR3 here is CATSRGTSGGEETQYF. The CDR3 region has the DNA TGTGCCACCAGCAGAGGGACTAGCGGGGGGGAAGAGACCCAGTACTTC.

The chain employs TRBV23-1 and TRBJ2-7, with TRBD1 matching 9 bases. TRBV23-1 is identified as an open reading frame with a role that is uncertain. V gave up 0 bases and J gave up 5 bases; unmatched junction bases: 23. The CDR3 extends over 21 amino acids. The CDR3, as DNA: TGCGCCAGCAGTCAATCCCGAACGAAAGCCACCCGGGACAGGGTCAAGCACGAGCAGTACTTC. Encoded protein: CASSQSRTKATRDRVKHEQYF.

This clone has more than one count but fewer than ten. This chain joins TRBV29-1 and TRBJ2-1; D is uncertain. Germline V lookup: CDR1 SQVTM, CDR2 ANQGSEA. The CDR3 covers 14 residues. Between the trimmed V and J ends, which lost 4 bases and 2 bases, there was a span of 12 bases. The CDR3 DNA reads TGCAGCGTTGTGGGTGACAAACCCTACAATGAGCAGTTCTTC. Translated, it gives CSVVGDKPYNEQFF.

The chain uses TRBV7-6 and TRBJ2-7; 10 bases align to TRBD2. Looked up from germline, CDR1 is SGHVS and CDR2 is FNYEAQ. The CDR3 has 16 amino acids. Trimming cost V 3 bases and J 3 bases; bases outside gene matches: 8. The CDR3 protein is CASSFGASGSIYEQYF. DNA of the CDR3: TGTGCCAGCAGCTTCGGGGCTAGCGGGAGTATCTACGAGCAGTACTTC. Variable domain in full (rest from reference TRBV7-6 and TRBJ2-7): GAGVSQSPRYKVTKRGQDVALRCDPISGHVSLYWYRQALGQGPEFLTYFNYEAQQDKSGLPNDRFSAERPEGSISTLTIQRTEQRDSAMYRCASSFGASGSIYEQYFGPGTRLTVT.

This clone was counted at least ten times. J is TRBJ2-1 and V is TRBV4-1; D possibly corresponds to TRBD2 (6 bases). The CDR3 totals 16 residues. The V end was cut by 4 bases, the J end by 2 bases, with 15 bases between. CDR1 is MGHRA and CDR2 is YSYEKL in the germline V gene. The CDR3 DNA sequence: TGCGCCAGCAGCCCCCACCCGACTAGGGCCTACAATGAGCAGTTCTTC. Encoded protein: CASSPHPTRAYNEQFF.

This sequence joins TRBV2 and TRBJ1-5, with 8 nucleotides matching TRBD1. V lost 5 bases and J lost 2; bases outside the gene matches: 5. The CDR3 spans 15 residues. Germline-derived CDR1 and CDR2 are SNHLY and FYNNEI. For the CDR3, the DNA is TGTGCCAGCAGTCAGGACAGGGCGGGCAATCAGCCCCAGCATTTT. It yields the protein CASSQDRAGNQPQHF. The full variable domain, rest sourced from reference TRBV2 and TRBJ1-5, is EPEVTQTPSHQVTQMGQEVILRCVPISNHLYFYWYRQILGQKVEFLVSFYNNEISEKSEIFDDQFSVERPDGSNFTLKIRSTKLEDSAMYFCASSQDRAGNQPQHFGDGTRLSIL.

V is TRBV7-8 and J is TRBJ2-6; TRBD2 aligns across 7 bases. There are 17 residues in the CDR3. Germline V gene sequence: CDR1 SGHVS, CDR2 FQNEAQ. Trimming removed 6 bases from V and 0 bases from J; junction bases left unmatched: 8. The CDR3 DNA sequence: TGTGCCAGCAGTCAGTGGCGGGAGAACTCTGGGGCCAACGTCCTGACTTTC. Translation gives CASSQWRENSGANVLTF.

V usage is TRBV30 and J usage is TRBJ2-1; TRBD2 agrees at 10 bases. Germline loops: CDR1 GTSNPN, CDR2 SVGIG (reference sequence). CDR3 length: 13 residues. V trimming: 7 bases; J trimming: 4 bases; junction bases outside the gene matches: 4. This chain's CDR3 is CASLAGVYNEQFF. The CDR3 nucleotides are TGTGCCTCCCTAGCGGGAGTTTACAATGAGCAGTTCTTC.

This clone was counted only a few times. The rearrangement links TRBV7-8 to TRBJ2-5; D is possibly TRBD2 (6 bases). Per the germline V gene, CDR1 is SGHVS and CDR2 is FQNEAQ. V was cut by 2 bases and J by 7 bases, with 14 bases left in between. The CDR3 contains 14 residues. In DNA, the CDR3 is TGTGCCAGCAGCTTATCATCTAGCGCGGGGACCCAGTACTTC. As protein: CASSLSSSAGTQYF.

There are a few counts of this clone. This CDR3 is CASSIKGQGYGYTF. For the CDR3, the DNA is TGTGCCAGTAGTATAAAGGGACAGGGCTATGGCTACACCTTC. The chain has TRBV19 and TRBJ1-2, with 9 bases aligning to TRBD1. The CDR3 covers 14 residues. Germline V gene data show CDR1 as LNHDA and CDR2 as SQIVND (reference sequence). The V segment lost 2 bases and the J segment 4 bases; nucleotides outside the gene matches: 2.

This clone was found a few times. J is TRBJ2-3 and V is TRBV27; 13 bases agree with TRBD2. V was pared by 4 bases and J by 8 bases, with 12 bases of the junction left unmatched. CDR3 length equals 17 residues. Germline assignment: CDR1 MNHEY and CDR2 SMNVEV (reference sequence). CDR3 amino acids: CASSSQLAGGPLGTQYF. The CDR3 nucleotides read TGTGCCAGCAGTTCCCAACTAGCGGGAGGGCCCTTGGGTACGCAGTATTTT.